Shown below are 14 T cell receptor beta chains from a single sample sequenced in a study of blood T cell repertoires in COVID-19. Repertoires were generated with immunoSEQ multiplex PCR, while TCRdb's copy carries only in-frame clones and drops some. This sample has some 270,000 clones, with nearly 90% found just once. Input material: PBMCs or T cells enriched from blood (not recorded which). These receptors were obtained from a woman aged 55-69 years who had recovered from COVID-19.

This clone appeared a single time. The chain employs TRBV27 and TRBJ1-4; 7 bases fit TRBD1. The J segment lost 4 bases and the V segment lost 5 bases, leaving 4 bases of the junction unmatched. This CDR3 is 14 amino acids long. CDR1 and CDR2 (germline): MNHEY, SMNVEV (reference sequence). The CDR3 coding sequence is TGTGCCAGCAGTCCGACAGGGCGTAATGAAAAACTGTTTTTT. This sequence encodes CASSPTGRNEKLFF.

This chain links TRBV28 with TRBJ1-1; D not certain. This CDR3 region has 18 residues. The ends were cut back, 2 bases at V and 1 base at J, with 20 bases in the middle. Looked up from germline, CDR1 is MDHEN and CDR2 is SYDVKM. The chain's CDR3 is CASSLIGGSGRGNTEAFF. In DNA form, the CDR3 reads TGTGCCAGCAGTTTAATTGGAGGGTCCGGCCGAGGGAACACTGAAGCTTTCTTT.

The sample holds a few counts of this clone. This chain connects TRBV19 to TRBJ2-1, with 8 nucleotides matching TRBD2. The CDR3 loop spans 13 amino acids. Germline V gene lookup returns CDR1 LNHDA and CDR2 SQIVND (reference sequence). With V trimmed by 7 bases and J by 6 bases, 5 bases remained unmatched. The CDR3 nucleotides read TGTGCCAGTAAAAAGCGGGAGAGCAATGAGCAGTTCTTC. Translating gives CASKKRESNEQFF.

For this clone: In the same sample, other DNA sequences code for this CDR3. CDR3 bases: TGTGCCAGCAGTTTCGGCGGGAGCTCCTACAATGAGCAGTTCTTC. This encodes CASSFGGSSYNEQFF. The V and J genes are TRBV28 and TRBJ2-1; the match to TRBD2 covers 7 bases. In germline, CDR1 is MDHEN, CDR2 SYDVKM. V shed 3 bases and J 0 bases; nucleotides not matched to a gene: 2. This CDR3 comprises 15 residues.

The V gene is TRBV11-2, the J gene TRBJ2-3; 14 bases are a match to TRBD2. CDR3 length: 17 residues. The germline CDR1 and CDR2 sequences are SGHAT and FQNNGV. J lost 4 bases, V lost 6 bases, and 9 bases had no gene match. CDR3 residues: CASSLTSGRAGADTQYF. The CDR3 coding sequence is TGTGCCAGCAGTTTGACTAGCGGGAGGGCCGGGGCAGATACGCAGTATTTT.

This rearrangement joins TRBV28 to TRBJ2-1, with 13 bases lining up with TRBD2. Germline V gene sequence: CDR1 MDHEN, CDR2 SYDVKM. This CDR3 contains 16 residues. J gave up 9 bases and V 4 bases, and 9 bases lay outside the gene matches. The DNA for the CDR3 is TGTGCCAGCAGTTCCCCATCGGGACTAGCGGGGTCTGAGCAGTTCTTC. It yields the protein CASSSPSGLAGSEQFF.

The genes are TRBV20-1 and TRBJ1-3, with no clear D. V gave up 3 bases and J gave up 0 bases, with 9 bases separating them. Looked up from germline, CDR1 is DFQATT and CDR2 is SNEGSKA (reference sequence). The CDR3 loop spans 14 amino acids. This chain's CDR3 is CSASSGYSGNTIYF. Written as DNA, the CDR3 is TGCAGTGCTAGTTCCGGGTACTCTGGAAACACCATATATTTT.

The J gene is TRBJ2-7, the V gene TRBV5-1; 9 positions match TRBD1. Germline CDR1 and CDR2: SGHRS and YFSETQ. The CDR3 loop spans 15 amino acids. Trimming took 4 bases from V and 3 from J; bases not matched to a gene: 8. In DNA form, the CDR3 reads TGCGCCAGCAGCCCCCGAGGGACAGGGTTCTACGAGCAGTACTTC. This translates into CASSPRGTGFYEQYF. Drawing the rest from reference TRBV5-1 and TRBJ2-7, the complete variable domain is KAGVTQTPRYLIKTRGQQVTLSCSPISGHRSVSWYQQTPGQGLQFLFEYFSETQRNKGNFPGRFSGRQFSNSRSEMNVSTLELGDSALYLCASSPRGTGFYEQYFGPGTRLTVT.

The chain has TRBV5-1 and TRBJ2-5, with 10 positions matching TRBD1. The germline V gene encodes CDR1 SGHRS and CDR2 YFSETQ. The CDR3 is 15 amino acids. V lost 1 base to trimming and J lost 2 bases; unmatched junction nucleotides: 2. The CDR3 DNA follows: TGCGCCAGCAGCTTGTGGGACAGGGGACAAGAGACCCAGTACTTC. This encodes CASSLWDRGQETQYF.

The chain recombines TRBV6-1 with TRBJ1-2; D gene ambiguous. V was trimmed by 0 bases and J by 5 bases, leaving 4 bases between them. The CDR3 has 12 amino acids. Germline CDR1 reads MNHNS; CDR2 reads SASEGT. As DNA, the CDR3 is TGTGCCAGCAGTGAAGCCAATTATGGCTACACCTTC. It specifies CASSEANYGYTF.

Details on this clone: This CDR3 is also generated by other DNA sequences in the sample. This chain links TRBV7-3 with TRBJ1-1; TRBD1 might be the D (6 bases). Germline assignment: CDR1 SGHTA and CDR2 FQGTGA. V gave up 5 bases and J gave up 3 bases, with 10 bases separating them. The CDR3 has 13 residues. The CDR3 loop reads CASSPQGYTEAFF. The CDR3 bases are TGTGCCAGCAGCCCACAGGGATACACTGAAGCTTTCTTT.

The genes are TRBV19 and TRBJ1-6, with 7 bases that match TRBD1. The V gene end was trimmed by 6 bases and the J gene end by 4 bases; junction bases not matched to a gene: 6. This CDR3 comprises 15 residues. Germline values: CDR1 LNHDA, CDR2 SQIVND (reference sequence). The CDR3 bases are TGTGCCAGTAGCCGACCGGGACAGTATAATTCACCCCTCCACTTT. Translation gives CASSRPGQYNSPLHF.

This chain uses TRBV6-5 with TRBJ1-1, with a possible D match to TRBD1 (6 bases). The V end was cut by 5 bases, the J end by 2 bases, with 15 bases between. Germline loops: CDR1 MNHEY, CDR2 SVGAGI. The CDR3 is made up of 15 amino acids. CDR3 nucleotides: TGTGCCAGCAGTCCCCACAGGGATGGCAACACTGAAGCTTTCTTT. This sequence encodes CASSPHRDGNTEAFF.

Details on this clone: Other DNA sequences in this sample translate to the same CDR3. V and J are TRBV9 and TRBJ2-5; no reliable D call. Germline-derived CDR1 and CDR2 are SGDLS and YYNGEE. The CDR3 sequence is 14 residues long. Trimming pared 0 bases from V and 1 base from J, leaving 7 bases between. The CDR3 here is CASSVGSRQETQYF. Here the CDR3 DNA reads TGTGCCAGCAGCGTAGGTTCCCGCCAAGAGACCCAGTACTTC.